Detailed here is one TCR beta chain. The antigen remains undetermined. The data stem from a study of memory CD4+ T cells and cytomegalovirus serostatus. About the study: Donors were healthy Belgian adults, several CMV seropositive and 24 seronegative. Whole-study findings and limits: Each of 65 to 75 CMV-associated TCRbeta sequences occurred in one to five individuals.

Single viable CD3+CD4+CD8-CD45RO+ cells were sorted as the memory CD4+ T cells. Donors' CMV status reflects serum IgG against pp150, pp28, p38, p52. The V gene lost 2 bases and the J gene lost 4 bases, with 10 bases spanning the gap. The CDR3 runs 14 residues. Germline V gene data show CDR1 as MNHNY and CDR2 as SVGAGI (reference sequence). Original handling: After removing out-of-frame reads, under 2.5 million distinct TCRbeta sequences remained. This table comes from immunoSEQ multiplex PCR, and its TCRdb copy is limited to in-frame clones, with some not included. V, J and clone size are taken as reported in that table, and D and trimming were inferred from the DNA itself. Among fewer than 50,000 clones listed, about three quarters were seen once.

This chain uses TRBV6-6 with TRBJ2-3; perhaps TRBD2 as D (5 bases). The sample consisted of memory CD4+ T cells from blood. The clonotype originates from an adult in good health and CMV-seronegative. CDR3 coding DNA: TGTGCCAGCAGTTACAGGGAGCTCGCAGATACGCAGTATTTT. Translated: CASSYRELADTQYF.